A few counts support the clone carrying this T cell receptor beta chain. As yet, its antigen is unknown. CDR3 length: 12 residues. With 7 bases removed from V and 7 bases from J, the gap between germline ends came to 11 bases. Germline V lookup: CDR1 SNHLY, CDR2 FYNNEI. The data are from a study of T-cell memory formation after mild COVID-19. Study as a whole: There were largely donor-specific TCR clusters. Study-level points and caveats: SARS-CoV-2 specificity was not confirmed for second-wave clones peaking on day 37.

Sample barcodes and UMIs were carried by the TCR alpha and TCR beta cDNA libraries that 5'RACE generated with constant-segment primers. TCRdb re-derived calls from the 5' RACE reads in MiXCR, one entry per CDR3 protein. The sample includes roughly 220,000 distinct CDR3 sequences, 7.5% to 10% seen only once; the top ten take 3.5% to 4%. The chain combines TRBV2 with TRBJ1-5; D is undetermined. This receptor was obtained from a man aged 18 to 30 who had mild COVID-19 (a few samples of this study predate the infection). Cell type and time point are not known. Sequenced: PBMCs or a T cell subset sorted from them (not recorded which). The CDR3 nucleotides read TGTGCCAGCAATGCGGAGGGACAGCCCCAGCATTTT. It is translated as CASNAEGQPQHF.